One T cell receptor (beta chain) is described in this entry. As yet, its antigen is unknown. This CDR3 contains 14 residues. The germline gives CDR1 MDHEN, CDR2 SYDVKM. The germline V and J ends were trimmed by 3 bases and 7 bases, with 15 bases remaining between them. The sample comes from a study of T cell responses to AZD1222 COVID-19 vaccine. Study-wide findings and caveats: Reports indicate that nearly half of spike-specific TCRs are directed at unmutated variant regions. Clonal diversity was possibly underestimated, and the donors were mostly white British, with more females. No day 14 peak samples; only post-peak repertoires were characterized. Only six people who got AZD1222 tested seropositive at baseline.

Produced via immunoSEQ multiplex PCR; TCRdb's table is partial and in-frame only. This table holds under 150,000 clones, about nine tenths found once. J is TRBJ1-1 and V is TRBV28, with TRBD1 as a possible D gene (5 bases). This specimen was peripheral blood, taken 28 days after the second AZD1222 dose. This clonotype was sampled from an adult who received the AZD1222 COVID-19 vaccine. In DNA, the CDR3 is TGTGCCAGCAGTTTCATACAGGACCTCTATGAAGCTTTCTTT. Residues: CASSFIQDLYEAFF.